The rows below give T cell receptor beta chains drawn from one sample of a study of blood T cell repertoires in COVID-19. Sequenced by immunoSEQ multiplex PCR; TCRdb stores in-frame clones only, minus some. Of more than 45,000 clones detected, roughly nine tenths appear once; the ten largest clones hold around 9.8%. What was sequenced was peripheral blood. The receptors originated from a human donor in a cohort sampled during active COVID-19. CDR3s include the opening cysteine and the closing phenylalanine or tryptophan. Fields, in order: V gene, J gene, CDR3 protein.

TRBV23-1	TRBJ1-4	CAIIPGRDQGEKLFF
TRBV7-9	TRBJ2-1	CASGSRKSSYNEQFF
TRBV15	TRBJ1-1	CATSTGGREAFF
TRBV6-5	TRBJ1-4	CASSSQGPSTNEKLFF
TRBV19	TRBJ2-7	CASRDRTGPVEQYF
TRBV5-6	TRBJ2-1	CASSRQGARIMPNEQFF
TRBV18	TRBJ1-1	CASSPTPEVWAFF
TRBV6-5	TRBJ1-2	CASSSRVGGEGYTF
TRBV1	TRBJ1-6	CTSSFRLYGSPLHF
TRBV10-3	TRBJ1-3	CAIRAGQGSSGNTIYF
TRBV2	TRBJ2-5	CASSEPTPGQEETQYF
TRBV6-5	TRBJ2-5	CASLTGGETQYF
TRBV7-2	TRBJ2-1	CASSGNRGNEQFF
TRBV18	TRBJ2-5	CASSSTRGGETQYF
TRBV11-2	TRBJ2-1	CASSLVQGRVNEQFF
TRBV7-8	TRBJ1-2	CASSTIREGYTF
TRBV19	TRBJ2-1	CASSDFRRGLYNEQFF
TRBV5-6	TRBJ2-5	CASSLSGEETQYF
TRBV6-5	TRBJ1-1	CASLGRELSGTEAFF
TRBV5-1	TRBJ2-7	CASSFWAGGSYEQYF
TRBV7-2	TRBJ1-5	CASSLESYRVTHSNQPQHF
TRBV19	TRBJ1-5	CASSIVNRRNQPQHF
TRBV4-2	TRBJ1-6	CASSQEAGGLGSPLHF
TRBV5-1	TRBJ1-1	CASGLTGQSMNTEAFF
TRBV7-2	TRBJ2-3	CASSSRRTDTQYF
TRBV28	TRBJ1-1	CASSSSTSLLGTEAFF
TRBV7-3	TRBJ2-1	CASSLLGGGEQFF
TRBV4-1	TRBJ2-7	CASSQFPRGSYEQYF